A single TCR beta chain is shown here with its context. These data come from a study of blood T cell repertoires in COVID-19. Study-level background: Sources were T cells, B-cell-depleted T cells, or PBMCs; the material itself was cDNA or gDNA.

Assay used: immunoSEQ multiplex PCR; TCRdb lists only in-frame clones, some missing. The sample has around 100,000 clones, about 91% seen once; the top ten hold 5%. CDR3 length: 14 amino acids. The V gene end was trimmed by 8 bases and the J gene end by 12 bases; junction bases not matched to a gene: 17. Germline values: CDR1 MNHEY, CDR2 SVGAGI. This clonotype was sampled from a human donor in a cohort sampled during active COVID-19. This chain links TRBV6-5 with TRBJ2-7, with TRBD2 matching over 9 bases. Sequences were obtained from peripheral blood. The CDR3 DNA reads TGTGCCAGCGGCAATGAGACTAGCGGTCCTTCGCGGTACTTC. It specifies CASGNETSGPSRYF.